These T cell receptor beta chains were read from a single sample in a study of OX40 agonist ivuxolimab in advanced cancers. TCRdb's table, derived via immunoSEQ multiplex PCR, lists solely in-frame clones and lacks some. Here the sample spans about 77,000 clones, more than 90% being singletons. The source was CD4+ or CD8+ T cells sorted from blood, collected in a trial of the OX40 agonist ivuxolimab. The receptors originated from an adult with an advanced solid tumor such as melanoma, head and neck, liver or kidney cancer. CDR3s include the opening cysteine and the closing phenylalanine or tryptophan. The order of the fields is clone size, J gene, CDR3 length, V gene, D gene, CDR3 DNA, CDR3 protein. D genes are given only for firm matches. The size entry is marked missing in some rows and otherwise reads once, few, many or a size class.

size: NA
J: TRBJ2-2
length: 13
V: TRBV5-1
D: NA
DNA: TGCGCCAGCAGCCCGGTGGCGGGCGGGGAGCTGTTTTTT
CDR3: CASSPVAGGELFF

size: NA
J: TRBJ1-2
length: 13
V: TRBV5-6
D: NA
DNA: TGTGCCAGCAGCTTGTTACAGGGCTGGGGCTACACCTTC
CDR3: CASSLLQGWGYTF

size: NA
J: TRBJ2-1
length: 13
V: TRBV28
D: TRBD1
DNA: TGTGCCAGCGGGACAGGGAACAACAATGAGCAGTTCTTC
CDR3: CASGTGNNNEQFF

size: NA
J: TRBJ2-7
length: 15
V: TRBV11-2
D: NA
DNA: TGTGCCAGCAGCTGGGGACACCAGGACCCTTACGAGCAGTACTTC
CDR3: CASSWGHQDPYEQYF

size: NA
J: TRBJ2-5
length: 13
V: TRBV6-5
D: NA
DNA: TGTGCCAGCAGTTACGACACCCAAGAGACCCAGTACTTC
CDR3: CASSYDTQETQYF

size: NA
J: TRBJ1-2
length: 15
V: TRBV6-5
D: TRBD1
DNA: TGTGCCAGCAGTACCAACACAGGGGCCAGCTATGGCTACACCTTC
CDR3: CASSTNTGASYGYTF

size: NA
J: TRBJ2-1
length: 17
V: TRBV7-2
D: TRBD2
DNA: TGTGCCAGCAGCTTACGTGGGACTAGCGGGAGCAGGAATGAGCAGTTCTTC
CDR3: CASSLRGTSGSRNEQFF

size: once
J: TRBJ1-3
length: 15
V: TRBV6-1
D: NA
DNA: TGTGCCAGCAGTGAAGGGGGATTTTCTGGAAACACCATATATTTT
CDR3: CASSEGGFSGNTIYF

size: NA
J: TRBJ2-7
length: 14
V: TRBV7-2
D: TRBD2
DNA: TGTGCCAGCAGCTTATCGGGGGGTGCCTACGAGCAGTACTTC
CDR3: CASSLSGGAYEQYF

size: NA
J: TRBJ2-7
length: 15
V: TRBV6-6
D: NA
DNA: TGTGCCAGCTCGAAAGAAGGGACTTCTCTCTACGAGCAGTACTTC
CDR3: CASSKEGTSLYEQYF

size: NA
J: TRBJ2-7
length: 14
V: TRBV15
D: NA
DNA: TGTGCCACCAGCAGAGTAGGGGGTCCCCTGGAGCAGTACTTC
CDR3: CATSRVGGPLEQYF

size: NA
J: TRBJ2-1
length: 11
V: TRBV19
D: NA
DNA: TGTGCCAGTAGTATGGCGGGCGAGCAGTTCTTC
CDR3: CASSMAGEQFF

size: NA
J: TRBJ2-5
length: 15
V: TRBV7-9
D: NA
DNA: TGTGCCAGCAGCTTAGCTGTTCTGGGGTCGGAGACCCAGTACTTC
CDR3: CASSLAVLGSETQYF

size: NA
J: TRBJ2-7
length: 16
V: TRBV19
D: TRBD1
DNA: TGTGCCAGTAGTACCCTAGTAGGACAGGGAACCTACGAGCAGTACTTC
CDR3: CASSTLVGQGTYEQYF

size: NA
J: TRBJ2-1
length: 16
V: TRBV30
D: TRBD2
DNA: TGTGCCTGGAGTGTCCGACTAGCGGGTTACTACAATGAGCAGTTCTTC
CDR3: CAWSVRLAGYYNEQFF